The 21 T cell receptor beta chains below all came from one sample that was sequenced in a study of blood T cell repertoires in COVID-19. TCRdb keeps only in-frame clones here, not all; method: immunoSEQ multiplex PCR. The sample gives around 100,000 clones, roughly 85% of which show up once; over 10% is in the top ten. Sequencing used peripheral blood. Receptors were obtained from a woman aged 70 to 79 with acute or convalescent COVID-19.

This clone was picked up a small number of times. J is TRBJ1-6 and V is TRBV10-2; D is unresolved. The germline gives CDR1 WSHSY, CDR2 SAAADI. The CDR3 sequence is 14 residues long. The V end was cut by 0 bases, the J end by 10 bases, with 10 bases between. DNA for the CDR3: TGCGCCAGCAGTGAGTCGAGGTTGACCTCACCCCTCCACTTT. Amino acid sequence: CASSESRLTSPLHF.

The rearrangement links TRBV14 to TRBJ2-4; TRBD2 might be the D (5 bases). This CDR3 is built from 13 residues. Between the trimmed V and J ends, which lost 1 base and 10 bases, there was a span of 11 bases. The germline V gene encodes CDR1 SGHDN and CDR2 FVKESK. The CDR3: CASSQGGSRIQYF. Written as DNA, the CDR3 is TGTGCCAGCAGCCAAGGTGGGAGTAGGATTCAGTACTTC.

This clone has only one observation. The genes are TRBV7-2 and TRBJ1-6; D is unclear. Germline loops: CDR1 SGHTA, CDR2 FQGNSA. The length of the CDR3 is 14 residues. Trimming pared 4 bases from V and 11 bases from J, leaving 15 bases between. CDR3 DNA sequence: TGTGCCAGCAGCTATGGGCAGATCGTAACACCCCTCCACTTT. Translation: CASSYGQIVTPLHF.

CDR3 in DNA: TGTGCCAGCAGCATGAATCTAGGGGGAGAGACCCAGTACTTC. The encoded protein is CASSMNLGGETQYF. This chain joins TRBV11-2 and TRBJ2-5; perhaps TRBD1 as D (6 bases). Germline lookup yields CDR1 SGHAT and CDR2 FQNNGV. CDR3 length: 14 amino acids. V dropped 5 bases and J dropped 4 bases, with 14 bases sitting between them.

The chain links TRBV30 to TRBJ1-6; perhaps TRBD1 as D (6 bases). The CDR3 is 15 residues long. Germline CDR1 is GTSNPN and CDR2 is SVGIG (reference sequence). V was pared by 2 bases and J by 3 bases, with 11 bases between. The CDR3 bases are TGTGCCTGGAGTTCCAGGGGCAACTATAATTCACCCCTCCACTTT. The encoded protein is CAWSSRGNYNSPLHF.

The V and J genes are TRBV6-5 and TRBJ1-3; no firm D call. Germline V CDR1 and CDR2: MNHEY, SVGAGI. With 2 bases removed from V and 2 bases from J, the gap between germline ends came to 13 bases. CDR3 size: 16 residues. This CDR3 is CASSYGGQEPGNTIYF. CDR3 in DNA: TGTGCCAGCAGTTACGGCGGGCAGGAACCTGGAAACACCATATATTTT.

The chain carries TRBV27 and TRBJ1-1, with D perhaps matching TRBD1 (5 bases). With 4 bases removed from V and 5 bases from J, the gap between germline ends came to 11 bases. CDR1 is MNHEY, CDR2 SMNVEV, per germline (reference sequence). This CDR3 region has 13 residues. CDR3 coding DNA: TGTGCCAGCAGTTCGCAGGGTAGGACTGAAGCTTTCTTT. Translation gives CASSSQGRTEAFF.

This chain uses TRBV28 with TRBJ2-5; 7 nucleotides align to TRBD2. Trimming cost V 5 bases and J 4 bases; bases outside gene matches: 7. In germline, CDR1 is MDHEN, CDR2 SYDVKM. This CDR3 has 14 residues. The CDR3 reads CASSGEGYGETQYF. In DNA form, the CDR3 reads TGTGCCAGCAGTGGGGAGGGATATGGAGAGACCCAGTACTTC. Based on the CDR3 plus reference TRBV28 and TRBJ2-5, the full variable domain is DVKVTQSSRYLVKRTGEKVFLECVQDMDHENMFWYRQDPGLGLRLIYFSYDVKMKEKGDIPEGYSVSREKKERFSLILESASTNQTSMYLCASSGEGYGETQYFGPGTRLLVL.

This chain connects TRBV27 to TRBJ1-5, with D possibly TRBD1 on 6 matching bases. The CDR3 contains 16 residues. V dropped 5 bases and J dropped 6 bases, with 20 bases sitting between them. Germline CDR1 reads MNHEY; CDR2 reads SMNVEV (reference sequence). For the CDR3, the DNA is TGTGCCAGCAGTGGACTCACTGGGGAGGGGGGTCAGCCCCAGCATTTT. This sequence encodes CASSGLTGEGGQPQHF.

The V call is TRBV29-1, the J call TRBJ1-1; maybe TRBD1 (6 bases). The CDR3 extends over 14 amino acids. The V and J ends lost 6 bases and 0 bases respectively, with 14 bases between them. Looked up from germline, CDR1 is SQVTM and CDR2 is ANQGSEA. CDR3 coding DNA: TGCAGCGTAGTCGGACAGTCCATGAACACTGAAGCTTTCTTT. Protein: CSVVGQSMNTEAFF.

The chain is built from TRBV20-1 and TRBJ1-2; D ambiguous. The CDR3 extends over 13 amino acids. V was trimmed by 3 bases and J by 0 bases, leaving 8 bases between them. Germline loops: CDR1 DFQATT, CDR2 SNEGSKA (reference sequence). In DNA form, the CDR3 reads TGCAGTGCTAGTAATCCGGCTAACTATGGCTACACCTTC. Amino acids: CSASNPANYGYTF.

The V gene is TRBV19, the J gene TRBJ1-3; D is unclear. The CDR3 length is 15 residues. V was clipped by 3 bases and J by 0 bases, with 9 bases between them. Germline V gene lookup returns CDR1 LNHDA and CDR2 SQIVND (reference sequence). In nucleotides, the CDR3 is TGTGCCAGTAGTATTCAGGCCACCTCTGGAAACACCATATATTTT. The encoded protein is CASSIQATSGNTIYF.

The chain has TRBV5-1 and TRBJ2-1, with D perhaps matching TRBD2 (5 bases). Germline values: CDR1 SGHRS, CDR2 YFSETQ. This CDR3 spans 17 amino acids. V dropped 0 bases and J dropped 0 bases, with 13 bases sitting between them. In nucleotides, the CDR3 is TGCGCCAGCAGCTTGGCAGCAGGCGGGCCCTCCTACAATGAGCAGTTCTTC. It translates to CASSLAAGGPSYNEQFF.

This clone was observed once. The rearrangement joins TRBV9 to TRBJ1-6; D ambiguous. Germline V gives CDR1 SGDLS, CDR2 YYNGEE. Trimming cost V 4 bases and J 10 bases, with 18 bases left between them. The CDR3 is 15 residues long. CDR3 DNA: TGTGCCAGCAGCTCACCTCGGAGGGAAGGCTCACCCCTCCACTTT. Translated, it gives CASSSPRREGSPLHF.

V gene TRBV7-9 combines with J gene TRBJ1-1; D is unresolved. CDR3 size: 14 residues. V lost 1 base, J lost 8 bases, and 14 bases lay in between. Germline CDR1 is SEHNR and CDR2 is FQNEAQ (reference sequence). CDR3 region: CASSLGVATSEAFF. For the CDR3, the DNA is TGTGCCAGCAGCTTAGGAGTAGCTACCTCCGAAGCTTTCTTT.

The gene calls are TRBV9 and TRBJ1-1, with unresolved D. Trimming took off 1 base at V and 1 base at J, with 8 bases between the two ends. Germline CDR1 is SGDLS and CDR2 is YYNGEE. This CDR3 spans 14 amino acids. The CDR3 sequence is CASSVSERNTEAFF. In nucleotides, the CDR3 is TGTGCCAGCAGCGTATCTGAGCGGAACACTGAAGCTTTCTTT.

The gene calls are TRBV28 and TRBJ2-7, with D tentatively TRBD2 (7 bases). V was cut by 6 bases and J by 5 bases, with 17 bases left in between. CDR3 length: 14 residues. Germline CDR1 and CDR2: MDHEN and SYDVKM. The CDR3 protein is CASRGGAVQHEQYV. CDR3 sequence (DNA): TGTGCCAGCAGGGGGGGGGCAGTCCAACACGAGCAGTACGTC.

The CDR3 nucleotides are TGTGCCAGCAGCCCGCGACTAGCGGGGGGGTTAGGGGAGCTGTTTTTT. Protein sequence: CASSPRLAGGLGELFF. The chain is built from TRBV3-1 (or the pseudogene TRBV3-2) and TRBJ2-2; TRBD2 matches 14 bases. From germline, CDR1 is LGHDT and CDR2 YNNKEL (reference sequence). The CDR3 sequence is 16 residues long. V lost 4 bases and J lost 8; bases outside the gene matches: 6.

This chain connects TRBV6-2 or TRBV6-3 to TRBJ1-3, with a possible D match to TRBD1 (5 bases). The germline V gene encodes CDR1 MNHEY and CDR2 SVGEGT. Between the trimmed V and J ends, which lost 5 bases and 0 bases, there was a span of 11 bases. The CDR3 has 15 residues. The CDR3 region is CASSRDSFSGNTIYF. The DNA of the CDR3 is TGTGCCAGCAGTCGCGACAGCTTCTCTGGAAACACCATATATTTT.

The chain couples TRBV11-2 to TRBJ1-1, with unresolved D. Germline-derived CDR1 and CDR2 are SGHAT and FQNNGV. Trimming shortened V by 5 bases and J by 1 base, and 8 bases separated the two germline ends. This CDR3 contains 13 residues. CDR3 region: CASSPPGNTEAFF. In nucleotides, the CDR3 is TGTGCCAGCAGCCCCCCAGGGAACACTGAAGCTTTCTTT.

The chain combines TRBV21-1 with TRBJ2-3; the DNA was not compared with TRBD2, the D call given in the table. TRBV21-1 is a recognized pseudogene. The CDR3 runs 14 residues. The CDR3 protein is CASSKAPGTDTQYF. The CDR3 nucleotides are TGTGCCAGCAGCAAAGCCCCTGGCACAGATACGCAGTATTTT.